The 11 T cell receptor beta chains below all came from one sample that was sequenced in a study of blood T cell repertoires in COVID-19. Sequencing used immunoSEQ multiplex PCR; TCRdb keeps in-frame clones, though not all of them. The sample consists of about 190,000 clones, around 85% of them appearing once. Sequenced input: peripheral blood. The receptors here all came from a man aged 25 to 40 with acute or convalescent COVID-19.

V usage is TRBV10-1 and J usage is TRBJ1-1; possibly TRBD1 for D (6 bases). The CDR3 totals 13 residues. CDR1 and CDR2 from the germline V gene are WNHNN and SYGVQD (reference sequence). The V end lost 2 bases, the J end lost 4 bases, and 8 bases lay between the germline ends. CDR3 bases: TGCGCCAGCAGTGAGGCACAGGGCACTGAAGCTTTCTTT. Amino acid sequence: CASSEAQGTEAFF.

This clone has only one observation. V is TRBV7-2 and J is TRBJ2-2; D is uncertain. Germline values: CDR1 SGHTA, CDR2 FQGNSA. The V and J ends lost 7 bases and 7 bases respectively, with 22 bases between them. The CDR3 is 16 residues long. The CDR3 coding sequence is TGTGCCAGCACCCCCCAGGTTTTGACCTTTGGCGGGGAGCTGTTTTTT. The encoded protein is CASTPQVLTFGGELFF.

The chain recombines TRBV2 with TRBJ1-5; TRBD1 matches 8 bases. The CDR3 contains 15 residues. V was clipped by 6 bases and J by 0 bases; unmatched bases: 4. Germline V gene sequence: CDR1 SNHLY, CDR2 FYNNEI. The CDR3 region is CASSRDRNSNQPQHF. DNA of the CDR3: TGTGCCAGCAGCCGGGACAGGAATAGCAATCAGCCCCAGCATTTT.

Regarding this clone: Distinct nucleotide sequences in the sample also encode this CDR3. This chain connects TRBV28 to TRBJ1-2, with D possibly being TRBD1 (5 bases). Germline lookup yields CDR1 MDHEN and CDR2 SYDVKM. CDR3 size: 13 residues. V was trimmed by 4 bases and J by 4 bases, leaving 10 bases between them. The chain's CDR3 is CASSSNTGYGYTF. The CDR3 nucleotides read TGTGCCAGCAGTTCCAACACAGGCTATGGCTACACCTTC.

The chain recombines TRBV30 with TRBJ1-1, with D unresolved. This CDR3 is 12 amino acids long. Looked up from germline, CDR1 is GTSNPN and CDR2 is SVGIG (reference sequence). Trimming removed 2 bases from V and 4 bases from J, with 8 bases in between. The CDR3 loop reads CAWSTFFTEAFF. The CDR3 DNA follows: TGTGCCTGGAGTACTTTTTTCACTGAAGCTTTCTTT.

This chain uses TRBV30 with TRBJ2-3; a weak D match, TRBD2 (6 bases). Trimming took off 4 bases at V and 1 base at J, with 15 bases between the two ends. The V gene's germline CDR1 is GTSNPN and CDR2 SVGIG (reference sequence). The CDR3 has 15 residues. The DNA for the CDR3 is TGTGCCTGGACCGCCGGGACTCGCGGCACAGATACGCAGTATTTT. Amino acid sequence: CAWTAGTRGTDTQYF.

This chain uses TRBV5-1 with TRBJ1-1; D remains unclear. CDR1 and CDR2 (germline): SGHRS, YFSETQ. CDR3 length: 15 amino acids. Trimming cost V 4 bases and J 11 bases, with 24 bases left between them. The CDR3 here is CASSLERGGASRAFF. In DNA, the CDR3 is TGCGCCAGCAGCCTGGAACGAGGTGGCGCGAGTCGGGCTTTCTTT.

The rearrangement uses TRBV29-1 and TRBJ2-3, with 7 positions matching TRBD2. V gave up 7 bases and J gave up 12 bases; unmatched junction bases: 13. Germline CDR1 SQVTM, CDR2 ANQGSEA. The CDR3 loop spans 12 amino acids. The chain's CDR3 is CSAGLLKRDQYF. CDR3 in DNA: TGCAGCGCTGGATTGCTCAAGCGGGATCAGTATTTT.

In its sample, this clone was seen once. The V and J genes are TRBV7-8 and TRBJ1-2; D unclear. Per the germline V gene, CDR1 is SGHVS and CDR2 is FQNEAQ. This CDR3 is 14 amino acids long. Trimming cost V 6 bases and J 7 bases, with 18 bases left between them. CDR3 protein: CASSSPWESFGYTF. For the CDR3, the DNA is TGTGCCAGCAGTTCCCCATGGGAGTCCTTTGGCTACACCTTC.

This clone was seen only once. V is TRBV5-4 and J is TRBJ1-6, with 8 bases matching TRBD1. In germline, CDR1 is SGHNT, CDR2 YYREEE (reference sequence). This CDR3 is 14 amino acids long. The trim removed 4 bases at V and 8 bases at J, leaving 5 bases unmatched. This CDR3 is CASSPDRADSPLHF. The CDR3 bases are TGTGCCAGCAGCCCGGACAGGGCAGATTCACCCCTCCACTTT.

The CDR3 here is CASSLLGGGSSDNEQFF. DNA for the CDR3: TGTGCCAGCAGCTTACTGGGGGGCGGGAGCTCGGACAATGAGCAGTTCTTC. The chain combines TRBV11-3 with TRBJ2-1, with D maybe TRBD2 (7 bases). Germline CDR1 and CDR2: SGHNT and YENEEA. Trimming removed 2 bases from V and 5 bases from J, with 19 bases in between. The CDR3 covers 17 residues.